This T cell receptor beta chain was obtained from a study of cytomegalovirus exposure and HLA in healthy donors. In germline, CDR1 is LGHNA, CDR2 YNFKEQ. V was trimmed by 1 base and J by 5 bases, leaving 15 bases between them. The CDR3 contains 15 residues. The primer mix had 60 Vbeta and 13 Jbeta primers. Only in-frame clones appear in the TCRdb table, and some are missing; sequencing was by immunoSEQ multiplex PCR. The table records about 130,000 clones, around 80% of them present only once. Sequenced: PBMCs. The J gene is TRBJ2-7, the V gene TRBV4-2; D uncertain. This receptor was obtained from a woman between 18 and 30 years old in good health and CMV-seronegative. In DNA, the CDR3 is TGTGCCAGCAGCCAAGTCCGAAACGAGCGAAACGAGCAGTACTTC. Encoded protein: CASSQVRNERNEQYF.